Listed below are T cell receptor beta chains from one sample, sequenced in a study of CD8+CD57+ T cells in acquired aplastic anemia. TCRdb reanalysed the reads using MiXCR and keeps one entry per CDR3 protein. The top ten hold under 3% of the sample, which has roughly 130,000 distinct CDR3 sequences, 40% to 60% seen once. Material: sorted CD4+, CD8+, or CD8+CD57+ T cells (not recorded which) from PBMCs. The source of these receptors is a human donor in good health, serving as a control. Each CDR3 is given with its conserved first and last residue. D genes are given only for firm matches. Not all rows give a size; the values are once, few, many and, for expanded clones, a class.

TRBD1,TRBJ1-1,many,TRBV6-2/TRBV6-3,TGTGCCAGCGACAGACAGGGCAGAAAGAACACTGAAGCTTTCTTT,CASDRQGRKNTEAFF
NA,TRBJ2-7,NA,TRBV6-2/TRBV6-3,TGTGCCAGCGGGGAAGTGTCTAGCGAGCAGTACTTC,CASGEVSSEQYF
TRBD1,TRBJ1-2,many,TRBV7-9,TGTGCCAGCAGCCATATTACAGGGGACTACACCTTC,CASSHITGDYTF
NA,TRBJ1-2,NA,TRBV7-8,TGTGCCAGCAGGTCTCGGGGGGCTGGGGAGAACTATGGCTACACCTTC,CASRSRGAGENYGYTF
TRBD1,TRBJ1-1,NA,TRBV20-1,TGCAGTGCTAGAATTCCGGGACAGGGAATAGGTGGGAATCGAGGGGAAGCTTTCTTT,CSARIPGQGIGGNRGEAFF
TRBD1,TRBJ2-7,NA,TRBV24-1,TGTGCCACCAGTGACACCGGGACAGGGTGGTTGGAGCAGTACTTC,CATSDTGTGWLEQYF
NA,TRBJ1-1,once,TRBV29-1,TGCAGCGTTGTAAAGGGGAGGGCTGAAGCTTTCTTT,CSVVKGRAEAFF
NA,TRBJ1-5,NA,TRBV15,TGTGCCACCAGCAGACCCACAGGGAATCAGCCCCAGCATTTT,CATSRPTGNQPQHF
NA,TRBJ1-2,many,TRBV7-2,TGTGCCAGCAGTTCTCTCAGGGGATCACATGGCTACACCTTC,CASSSLRGSHGYTF
TRBD1,TRBJ1-1,many,TRBV12-3/TRBV12-4,TGTGCCAGCAGGGGACAGGCTCGTTTAGCTTTCTTT,CASRGQARLAFF
TRBD1,TRBJ1-1,NA,TRBV19,TGTGCCAGTACCACAGGGGTGGGGGTGGTCACTGAAGCTTTCTTT,CASTTGVGVVTEAFF
NA,TRBJ1-2,NA,TRBV15,TGTGCCACCAGCAGTTTATACGGAAACTATGGCTACACCTTC,CATSSLYGNYGYTF